Each of the 13 T cell receptor beta chains below was sequenced from the same sample in a study of T cell responses to AZD1222 COVID-19 vaccine. This table comes from immunoSEQ multiplex PCR, and its TCRdb copy is limited to in-frame clones, with some not included. The table has approximately 71,000 clones, more than 70% seen once. Source: peripheral blood, taken on day 0 of AZD1222 vaccination. The origin of the receptors is an adult in good health.

This chain links TRBV6-5 with TRBJ2-7; D is perhaps TRBD2 (5 bases). Germline CDR1 MNHEY, CDR2 SVGAGI. The CDR3 has 15 amino acids. V gave up 0 bases and J gave up 2 bases, with 11 bases separating them. The CDR3 protein is CASSYSAAETYEQYF. In nucleotides, the CDR3 is TGTGCCAGCAGTTACTCAGCGGCGGAGACCTACGAGCAGTACTTC.

The chain combines TRBV15 with TRBJ2-6; 7 nucleotides match TRBD1. Germline V gene sequence: CDR1 LNHNV, CDR2 YYDKDF (reference sequence). This CDR3 contains 19 residues. V shed 0 bases and J 1 base; nucleotides not matched to a gene: 9. This chain's CDR3 is CATSREIGGSVSGANVLTF. CDR3 nucleotide sequence: TGTGCCACCAGCAGAGAAATAGGGGGCTCAGTTTCTGGGGCCAACGTCCTGACTTTC.

This clone has a single count. The V gene is TRBV2, the J gene TRBJ1-5; D might be TRBD1 (6 bases). CDR1 is SNHLY, CDR2 FYNNEI, per germline. This CDR3 contains 13 residues. V lost 1 base to trimming and J lost 7 bases, with 8 bases between them. DNA of the CDR3: TGTGCCAGCAGTGAAGACAGGGCCCAGCCCCAGCATTTT. Translating gives CASSEDRAQPQHF.

This clone has just a few counts. This sequence joins TRBV3-1 (or the pseudogene TRBV3-2) and TRBJ2-3; 9 positions match TRBD2. The CDR3 runs 17 residues. The J segment lost 1 base and the V segment lost 0 bases, leaving 5 bases of the junction unmatched. Germline V gene sequence: CDR1 LGHDT, CDR2 YNNKEL (reference sequence). CDR3 DNA sequence: TGTGCCAGCAGCCAAGATATTAGCGGGAGTGGCACAGATACGCAGTATTTT. Amino acid sequence: CASSQDISGSGTDTQYF.

This chain connects TRBV6-5 to TRBJ2-1; no clear D gene. CDR3 length equals 11 residues. The V and J ends lost 6 bases and 10 bases respectively, with 10 bases between them. Germline loops: CDR1 MNHEY, CDR2 SVGAGI. The CDR3 DNA is TGTGCCAGCAGCTCCGGATGGGAGCAGTTCTTC. Translated: CASSSGWEQFF.

The V call is TRBV4-3, the J call TRBJ2-3, with 10 bases that match TRBD2. V trimming: 4 bases; J trimming: 6 bases; junction bases outside the gene matches: 7. The CDR3 length is 15 residues. The V gene's germline CDR1 is LGHNA and CDR2 YSLEER. The CDR3, as DNA: TGCGCCAGCAGCCTGACTAGCGGGCCATCGGATACGCAGTATTTT. Translating it yields CASSLTSGPSDTQYF.

Only a few counts were recorded for this clone. This chain uses TRBV15 with TRBJ1-2; D gene uncertain. This CDR3 contains 13 residues. The germline gives CDR1 LNHNV, CDR2 YYDKDF (reference sequence). The germline V and J ends were trimmed by 1 base and 7 bases, with 10 bases remaining between them. The CDR3: CATSRGRTTGYTF. For the CDR3, the DNA is TGTGCCACCAGCAGAGGGAGGACCACTGGCTACACCTTC.

In DNA form, the CDR3 reads TGTGCCAGCAGTGAACCCCGGGTCCTTAATGAAAAACTGTTTTTT. It yields the protein CASSEPRVLNEKLFF. The V gene is TRBV28, the J gene TRBJ1-4; D is unresolved. Deletions cut 5 bases from V and 4 bases from J, with 14 bases between. Germline V gene data show CDR1 as MDHEN and CDR2 as SYDVKM. The CDR3 is 15 amino acids.

This chain uses TRBV9 with TRBJ2-3, with D unclear. The CDR3 is made up of 15 amino acids. CDR1 is SGDLS and CDR2 is YYNGEE in the germline V gene. V was shortened by 1 base and J by 6 bases, with 15 bases between the two germline ends. The DNA of the CDR3 is TGTGCCAGCAGCGTAAGCTCTGGCTATACGGATACGCAGTATTTT. Translated, it gives CASSVSSGYTDTQYF.

V usage is TRBV5-1 and J usage is TRBJ2-4; D uncertain. This CDR3 is 12 amino acids long. Germline V gene sequence: CDR1 SGHRS, CDR2 YFSETQ. Trimming cost V 5 bases and J 10 bases, with 13 bases left between them. In DNA, the CDR3 is TGCGCCAGCAGTTTCCGCTCAAATATTCAGTACTTC. As protein: CASSFRSNIQYF. The variable domain in full, completed from reference TRBV5-1 and TRBJ2-4, reads KAGVTQTPRYLIKTRGQQVTLSCSPISGHRSVSWYQQTPGQGLQFLFEYFSETQRNKGNFPGRFSGRQFSNSRSEMNVSTLELGDSALYLCASSFRSNIQYFGAGTRLSVL.

This sequence joins TRBV5-1 and TRBJ2-7; D may match TRBD1 or TRBD2 (5 bases each). CDR1 is SGHRS, CDR2 YFSETQ, per germline. The CDR3 length is 15 residues. The V end was cut by 7 bases, the J end by 2 bases, with 19 bases between. The CDR3 nucleotides read TGCGCCAGCCAGGCAGGGAGCCAACCCCCCTACGAGCAGTACTTC. Protein: CASQAGSQPPYEQYF.

The rearrangement joins TRBV19 to TRBJ1-2; 7 nucleotides line up with TRBD1. CDR1 is LNHDA and CDR2 is SQIVND in the germline V gene (reference sequence). The J segment lost 8 bases and the V segment lost 6 bases, leaving 12 bases of the junction unmatched. CDR3 size: 14 residues. In DNA, the CDR3 is TGTGCCAGTAGGGAACAGGGGTTCGAGAGCGGCTACACCTTC. Protein product: CASREQGFESGYTF.

This clone has more than one count but fewer than ten. The V call is TRBV25-1, the J call TRBJ1-1; D is ambiguous. The germline gives CDR1 MGHDK, CDR2 SYGVNS. CDR3 length: 12 amino acids. V gave up 6 bases and J gave up 11 bases, with 16 bases separating them. CDR3 DNA: TGTGCCAGCAGGAATACGGGGATGCGGGCTTTCTTT. Translation: CASRNTGMRAFF.